The present entry profiles one T cell receptor beta chain with its context. Its specificity is unknown. The CDR3 is made up of 14 amino acids. The germline V gene encodes CDR1 ENHRY and CDR2 SYGVKD. V lost 4 bases to trimming and J lost 7 bases; unmatched junction nucleotides: 7. TCRdb reprocessed the 5' RACE reads via MiXCR and lists one record per CDR3 protein. The table records 600,000 to 850,000 distinct CDR3 sequences, roughly 18% of them present only once. The sample is drawn from a study of identical twins. Notes on the study in general: Models predicted less out-of-frame TCR alpha sharing in monozygotic twins than was found.

These data were also reused for a study on T cells expressing NK-cell markers. Per that study: Several of the experiments relied on an anti-gamma-delta TCR antibody so that only alpha-beta TCR T cells were sorted. A handful of donors showed these clonotypes also leading the CD3+CD56-NKG2C+ fraction.

The TCR sequence derives from a woman younger than 35 in good health. The chain joins TRBV10-3 to TRBJ2-7; 10 bases are a match to TRBD1. Sequenced sample: PBMCs. The CDR3 spells CAISGAGTGVEQYF. In DNA, the CDR3 is TGTGCCATCAGTGGGGCCGGGACAGGGGTGGAGCAGTACTTC.